This TCR beta chain is from a study of cytomegalovirus exposure and HLA in healthy donors (dated by TCRdb to about 2017). About the full investigation: An earlier analysis of under 600 of the donors reported 276 Gb of sequence data and roughly 100 million unique TCR beta sequences from roughly 180 million T cells. Roughly 290 gigabases of sequencing data and around 85 million unique TCR sequences made up an early release that covered about 640 HLA-typed donors. The genetic ancestry cluster associated with self-reported Caucasian donors included 80% to 90% of the approximately 400 genotyped donors. The study was designed to test whether signatures of past pathogen exposure could be identified by cataloging public T cell receptors. The T cell repertoires of 666 subjects were profiled by immunosequencing and related to cytomegalovirus serostatus. A separate validation cohort of over 95 different subjects was used in addition to the roughly 670-subject first cohort. To predict cytomegalovirus infection status, the study combined high-throughput TCR immunosequencing, statistical association of individual TCRs with disease status, and machine learning. A later analysis re-examined previously published TCR beta repertoires from about 670 donors and added high-resolution HLA genotyping to investigate patterns of TCR occurrence. Rather than drawing on any new phenotypic data, the later analysis identified candidate immune exposures from TCR beta sequences and the way those sequences occurred across donors. An earlier analysis of some 500 of the donors used high-throughput TCR beta sequencing to judge whether each TCR beta V gene segment behaved as functional or pseudogenic. Donor age, sex, ethnicity and CMV serostatus were compiled alongside the repertoire data. In a later genetic analysis, genome-wide SNP genotypes for 398 of the 666 donors were used, and that subset was treated as a discovery cohort. Every repertoire in the discovery cohort had been generated on one and the same sequencing platform. HLA typing covered class I and class II loci at four-digit resolution. Typing coverage varied by locus: 629-630 donors for A, B, C, DRB1 and DQB1; roughly 560 for DQA1; about 600 for DPA1; approximately 450 for DPB1. About five DR-DQ haplotypes were treated as single units for association and clustering because of strong linkage in the cohort. Among roughly 400 genotyped donors of the cohort, an average of around 250,000 unique TCR beta nucleotide sequences was sequenced per donor, of which 15% to 20% were non-productive. General study outcomes and caveats: For the cohort, immune exposure information was limited to CMV serostatus. HLA typing was unavailable for some donors at each locus, so association tests used only the typed subset. In vitro tests confirmed that a few of the cytomegalovirus-associated TCR beta chains recognize cytomegalovirus antigens. In a later analysis, most CMV-associated TCR beta chains were found to appear HLA-restricted, with HLA associations seemingly driven largely by CMV exposure. The presence/absence analyses assumed that sequencing depth was roughly uniform across donors, and that assumption may not be true. According to the authors, the approach could potentially be generalized to other disease states and immunological phenotypes. Correlated functional status among segregating V segments might reflect linkage disequilibrium, but an unknown experimental factor could not be ruled out. When HLA alleles, especially DR and DQ, strongly co-occurred, attributing TCR associations to individual alleles was difficult. Some IMGT-functional V segments, including TRBV6-2 and TRBV6-3, could not be distinguished by the 87-base-pair reads and were therefore excluded. According to a later analysis, parvovirus B19, influenza, CMV and Epstein-Barr virus appeared linked to several top co-occurrence clusters. A group of highly shared sequence variants was considered likely to be a technical artifact of the sequencing pipeline. In a later genetic analysis, a missense DCLRE1C variant was associated with V-gene and J-gene trimming of TCR beta chains, and the association was replicated in an independent cohort. In a later analysis, HLA-associated TCR beta chains were found to be more clonally expanded and to have lower generation probabilities than equally common non-associated chains. Because counts were too low, 15 to 20 rarely observed V segments, including chromosome 9 orphons, were excluded from the earlier analysis of some 590 of the donors. A further reported finding was that TCR beta sequences accurately predicted the HLA-A and HLA-B alleles for most subjects in the first cohort. According to a later analysis, TCR association rates differed among HLA loci, with DRB1 alleles showing the most associated TCRs and HLA-C alleles showing the fewest. Broadly in line with IMGT annotations, most TCR beta V segments showed up in productive rearrangements about 87% or about 30% of the time in an earlier analysis of approximately 640 of the donors. The cohort was sequenced for TCR beta chains only, and without alpha or paired-chain data the features that could be detected were limited. While some public TCRs were present in many individuals, most TCR sequences turned up only very rarely across donors. In a later analysis, some 18,000 TCR beta sequences were associated with specific HLA alleles at a false discovery rate of 0.05. Cytomegalovirus status was reported to be diagnosed by the classifier with high specificity and sensitivity in both the original and validation cohorts. A later genetic analysis reported fewer N-insertions in productive TCRs among donors in an Asian-associated ancestry cluster than the roughly 720-donor mean. The study gave a list of about 150 TCR beta chains associated with cytomegalovirus.

Points on this clone: There is no known antigen for this receptor.

The cohort comprised 550 to 700 healthy bone marrow donors. Cohort members were all nominally healthy when sampled, although unrecorded immune exposures were likely present. The donor was CMV seronegative and belonged to the group of 320 or so seronegative cohort members. Every donor gave a peripheral blood sample, and the peripheral blood mononuclear cells from that sample were used for TCR beta sequencing. The Qiagen DNeasy Blood Extraction Kit was used to extract genomic DNA from the blood cell samples. From the cysteine up to the phenylalanine, the CDR3 has a length of 14 residues. Solely the CDR3 DNA is kept, with 42 bases framed from the first base. CDR1 and CDR2 were assigned from the germline V gene as ENHRY and SYGVKD. The germline V and J ends show losses of 6 bases and 2 bases respectively, and no gene match explains 4 bases of the junction. The library relied on the immunoSEQ multiplex PCR assay. For the multiplex PCR, a mixture combining 60 forward primers for TCR Vbeta segments and 13 reverse primers for TCR Jbeta segments was used. Amplification of the CDR3 region of rearranged TCR beta genes was performed with a multiplex PCR assay on genomic DNA. The amplified TCR beta libraries were sequenced on the Illumina HiSeq System as 87-base-pair reads. In the paper's pipeline: A later analysis counted approximately 84 million unique TCR beta chains across the 550 to 800 repertoires, and around 12 million of these chains were shared by at least two donors. To remove PCR and sequencing errors, raw reads were error-corrected and collapsed into unique sequences using a nearest-neighbor algorithm that merged closely related sequences. V, D and J gene segments were assigned by aligning CDR3 sequences to IMGT reference sequences. Each retained sequence needed at least a six-nucleotide match to both a V gene segment and a J gene segment. A rearrangement was called productive if the CDR3 had no stop codons and remained in frame with V and J, and every other rearrangement was called non-productive. CDR3 was defined by IMGT convention, running from the second conserved V-encoded cysteine to the conserved J-encoded phenylalanine. The earlier analysis of 500 to 750 of the donors excluded any sequence lacking an unambiguous match to a single V gene segment. In an earlier analysis of 587 of the donors, a V segment was called functional when productive rearrangements were above 56.7%, and segregating when the standard deviation between donors exceeded 5%. A statistical classification framework was built to diagnose cytomegalovirus status from the catalog of TCR beta chain sequences. In a later analysis, TCR nucleotide sequences were compared against IMGT/GENE-DB human TR gene sequences so that V and J genes could be assigned. In a later analysis, CDR3 sequences and most-parsimonious VDJ recombination scenarios were assigned using the TCRdist pipeline. A later analysis defined each TCR beta chain by its CDR3 amino acid sequence plus V-gene family, and excluded reads lacking a unique V-gene family. To address suspected cross-contamination and a sequencing artifact, a later analysis removed around 590 highly shared, low-generation-probability nucleotide sequences. A later analysis calculated a clonal expansion index for each public chain from normalized within-repertoire ranks of inferred template counts. In a later analysis, generation probabilities were computed with a VDJ recombination model fitted to out-of-frame rearrangements, and the resulting probabilities were checked against IGoR. A later analysis scored TCR-TCR, TCR-HLA and TCR-CMV co-occurrence with hypergeometric tests, applying a repertoire-size bias correction to TCR pairs. To estimate false discovery rates, a later analysis permuted the HLA or CMV assignments 20 times. In a later analysis, co-occurring TCRs were grouped using DBSCAN, with TCRdist sequence similarity added in when clustering inside HLA-allele-positive subsets. Repertoires with fewer than 30,000 or more than 120,000 public chains were left out of co-occurrence clustering, as were about 5 repertoires with anomalous nucleotide sharing. The source is immuneACCESS, and TCRdb retained only in-frame sequences with V and J called. Part of the clones is not carried over; for the studies checked, unresolved V genes explain less than half of this, and the remainder is unexplained. V and J calls and clone size are as listed in that table; D and trimming were resolved from the DNA. This sample's records show 80,000 to 100,000 clones. Around 3.4% of the sample comes from the top ten.

Material: PBMCs. The sequence is built from TRBV10-3 and TRBJ1-1; a stretch of 9 junction bases matches TRBD1. This TCR derives from a woman between 25 and 40 years old in good health and CMV-seronegative. CDR3 sequence: CAISADRGNTEAFF. The nucleotide sequence reads as follows: TGTGCCATCAGCGCGGACAGGGGCAACACTGAAGCTTTCTTT.